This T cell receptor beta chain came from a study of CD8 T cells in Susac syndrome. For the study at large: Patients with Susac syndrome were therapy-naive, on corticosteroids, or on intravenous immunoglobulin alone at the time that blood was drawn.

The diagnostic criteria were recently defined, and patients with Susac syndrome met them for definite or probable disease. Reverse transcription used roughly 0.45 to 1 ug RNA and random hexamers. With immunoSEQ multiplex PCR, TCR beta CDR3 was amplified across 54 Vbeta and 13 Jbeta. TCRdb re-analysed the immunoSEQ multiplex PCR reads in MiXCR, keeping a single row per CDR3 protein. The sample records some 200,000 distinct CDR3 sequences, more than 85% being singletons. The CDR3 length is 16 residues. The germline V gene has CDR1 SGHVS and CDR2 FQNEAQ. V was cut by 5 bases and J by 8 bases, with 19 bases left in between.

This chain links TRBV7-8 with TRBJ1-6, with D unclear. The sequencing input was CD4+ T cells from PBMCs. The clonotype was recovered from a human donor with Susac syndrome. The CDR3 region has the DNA TGTGCCAGCAGCCTTAGGTTAGCCTTTGGGGATTCACCCCTCCACTTT. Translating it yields CASSLRLAFGDSPLHF.